The present TCR beta chain was sequenced within a study of T-cell memory formation after mild COVID-19 (dated by TCRdb to 2020 to 2022). The study in broad terms: TCR sequence clusters from the two donors were largely donor specific. In a couple of donors, T-cell clones that expanded and contracted after mild COVID-19 were tracked by sequencing TCRalpha and TCRbeta repertoires over time. The cohort was made up of two young adult volunteers, one female and one male, who were previously healthy.

Ficoll-Paque density gradient centrifugation was used to isolate PBMCs. The sequencer listed for this sample is Illumina NovaSeq 6000. cDNA libraries for TCRalpha and TCRbeta were prepared by 5'RACE using constant-segment primers, with sample barcodes and unique molecular identifiers added. Trizol reagent was used to extract RNA from every sample. The libraries were amplified in two PCR steps, and the second step added a second sample barcode and Illumina TruSeq adapters. Sequencing of libraries was performed on an Illumina NovaSeq with 2 x 150 bp paired-end reads. Per the source publication's procedure: With migec v1.2.7, reads were demultiplexed and then collapsed into UMI-guided consensus sequences. Using mixcr v2.1.11, the UMI consensuses were aligned to TRA and TRB V and J templates and assembled into clonotypes. A clonotype was counted as expanded or contracted only if both edgeR and NoisET called the change significant, with noise models trained on biological replicates. For edgeR calls, a false discovery rate-adjusted p below 0.01 and a log2 fold-change threshold of 1 were applied. PCA with hierarchical clustering of max-normalized trajectories of the 1000 most abundant clonotypes was used as exploratory dynamics analysis. Separately sequenced CD4+ and CD8+ repertoires were used to assign a CD4 or CD8 phenotype to each responding clone. TCRdb trimmed public reads at Q25 via fastp, called clones via MiXCR and kept in-frame beta chains. Merged by CDR3 protein, the rows form single entries marked with the most common genes and DNA. TCRdb's processing, not the authors' own work, is the source of the V and J calls. This sample lists 110,000 or so distinct CDR3 sequences; approximately 22% were detected once. Together, the top ten hold around 40% of the sample.

Cut back by 6 bases and 0 bases, the V and J ends lie 16 bases apart. The CDR3 spans 16 residues, from the cysteine through the phenylalanine. Only the CDR3 part of the read is kept: 48 bases, read in frame from the first base. Regarding this clonotype: It lacks a known antigen. Base qualities are not provided; no much larger clone lies one nucleotide away.

Overall study outcomes, separate from this receptor: Balanced CD4/CD8 phenotypes were observed for clones contracting from day 15 to 85, whereas a bias towards CD4+ was observed for a second wave of clones expanding from day 15 to 37. The detection of some responding clones in pre-infection memory suggests that pre-existing cross-reactive memory T cells joined the SARS-CoV-2 response. SARS-CoV-2 specificity was not confirmed for the second-wave clones peaking on day 37. Only two mild cases were covered by the study, and larger cohorts that include severe cases with pre-infection samples were considered necessary. Contracting CD4+ clones appeared mostly in the CM and EM memory subsets, whereas CD8+ clones were enriched in EMRA.

The TCR sequence derives from a man aged 18 to 29 who had mild COVID-19 (a few samples of this study predate the infection). The sample titles of this study are shuffled in the database, so cell type and time point are left out; the donor was told from shared clones. The chain is encoded by TRBV12-3 or TRBV12-4 joined to TRBJ2-3; the best D guess is TRBD1, with 6 bases matching. Sequencing was carried out using PBMCs or a T cell subset sorted from them (not recorded which). The bases read TGTGCCAGCAGCCGCGACAGGACAGACAGCACAGATACGCAGTATTTT. Its translation reads: CASSRDRTDSTDTQYF.